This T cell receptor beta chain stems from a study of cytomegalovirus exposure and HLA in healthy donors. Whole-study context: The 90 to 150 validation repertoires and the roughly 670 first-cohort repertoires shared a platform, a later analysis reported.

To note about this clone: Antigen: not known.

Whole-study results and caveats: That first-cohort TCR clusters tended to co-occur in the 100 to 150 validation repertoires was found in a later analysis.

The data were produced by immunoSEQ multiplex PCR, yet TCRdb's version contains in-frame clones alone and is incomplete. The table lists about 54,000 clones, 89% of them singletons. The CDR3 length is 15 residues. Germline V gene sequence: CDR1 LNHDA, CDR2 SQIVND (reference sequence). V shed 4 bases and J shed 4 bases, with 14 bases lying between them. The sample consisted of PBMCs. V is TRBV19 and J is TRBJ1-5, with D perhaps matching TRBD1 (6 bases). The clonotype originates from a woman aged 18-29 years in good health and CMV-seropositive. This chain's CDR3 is CASSRRGQGNQPQHF. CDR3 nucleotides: TGTGCCAGTAGTAGGAGAGGTCAGGGGAATCAGCCCCAGCATTTT.